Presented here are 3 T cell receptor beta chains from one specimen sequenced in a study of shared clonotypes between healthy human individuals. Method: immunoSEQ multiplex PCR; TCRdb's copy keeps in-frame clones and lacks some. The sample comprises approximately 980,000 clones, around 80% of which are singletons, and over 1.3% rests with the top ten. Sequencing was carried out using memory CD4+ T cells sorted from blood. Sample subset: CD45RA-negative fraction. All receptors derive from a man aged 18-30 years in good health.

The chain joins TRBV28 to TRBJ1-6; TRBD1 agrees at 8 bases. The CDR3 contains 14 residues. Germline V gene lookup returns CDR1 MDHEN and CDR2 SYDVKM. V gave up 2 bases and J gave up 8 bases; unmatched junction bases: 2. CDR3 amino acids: CASSLRDRYSPLHF. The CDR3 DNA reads TGTGCCAGCAGTTTAAGGGACAGGTATTCACCCCTCCACTTT.

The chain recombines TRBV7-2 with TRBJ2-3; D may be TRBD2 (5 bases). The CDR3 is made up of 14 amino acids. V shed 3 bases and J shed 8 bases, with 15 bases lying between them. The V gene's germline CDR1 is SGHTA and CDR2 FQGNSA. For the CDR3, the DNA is TGTGCCAGCAGCTTCTATGGGAGTTTTGGTACGCAGTATTTT. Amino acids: CASSFYGSFGTQYF.

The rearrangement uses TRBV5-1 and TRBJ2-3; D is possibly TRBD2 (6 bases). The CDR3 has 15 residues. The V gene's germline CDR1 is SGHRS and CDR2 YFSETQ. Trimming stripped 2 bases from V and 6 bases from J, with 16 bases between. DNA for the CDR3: TGCGCCAGCAGCTTATCGGGGGACTCATACGATACGCAGTATTTT. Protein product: CASSLSGDSYDTQYF. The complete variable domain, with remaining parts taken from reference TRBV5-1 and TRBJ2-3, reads KAGVTQTPRYLIKTRGQQVTLSCSPISGHRSVSWYQQTPGQGLQFLFEYFSETQRNKGNFPGRFSGRQFSNSRSEMNVSTLELGDSALYLCASSLSGDSYDTQYFGPGTRLTVL.